The 21 T cell receptor beta chains below all came from one sample that was sequenced in a study of cytotoxic CD8 clonotypes in ibrutinib-treated CLL. Profiling relied on immunoSEQ multiplex PCR, and the TCRdb table lists in-frame clones only, not all of them. There are about 140,000 clones in the sample; approximately 80% occur only once, and 28% lies in the top ten. The starting material was PBMCs, obtained after 12 months of ibrutinib treatment. The receptors here all came from a human donor with chronic lymphocytic leukemia.

In its sample, this clone was seen a few times. The chain carries TRBV4-2 and TRBJ1-2; TRBD1 matches at 7 bases. Per the germline V gene, CDR1 is LGHNA and CDR2 is YNFKEQ. Trimming removed 1 base from V and 5 bases from J; junction bases left unmatched: 10. The CDR3 sequence is 16 residues long. The CDR3 coding sequence is TGTGCCAGCAGCCAAGCTTACCCCGGGACAGCATATGGCTACACCTTC. It is translated as CASSQAYPGTAYGYTF.

The genes are TRBV30 and TRBJ2-1; 7 nucleotides agree with TRBD2. Germline loops: CDR1 GTSNPN, CDR2 SVGIG (reference sequence). The CDR3 loop spans 12 amino acids. With 2 bases clipped from V and 15 bases from J, the junction kept 10 bases outside the gene matches. This CDR3 reads CAWSYAGGSVFF. The CDR3 DNA reads TGTGCCTGGAGTTATGCGGGCGGGAGCGTGTTCTTC.

This chain links TRBV30 with TRBJ1-2, with 7 bases identical to TRBD1. V dropped 2 bases and J dropped 4; count of bases not matched to a gene: 10. CDR3 size: 15 residues. Germline CDR1 reads GTSNPN; CDR2 reads SVGIG (reference sequence). CDR3 DNA: TGTGCCTGGAGTCGAGGCGACAGGGTAATCTATGGCTACACCTTC. It is translated as CAWSRGDRVIYGYTF.

V and J are TRBV7-2 and TRBJ2-1, with 12 bases identical to TRBD2. This CDR3 is 17 amino acids long. The germline CDR1 and CDR2 sequences are SGHTA and FQGNSA. Losses at the gene ends were 1 base for V and 4 bases for J; bases not matched to a gene: 5. Here the CDR3 reads CASSLVGTSGLYNEQFF. The CDR3 DNA is TGTGCCAGCAGCTTAGTCGGGACTAGCGGGTTATACAATGAGCAGTTCTTC.

The CDR3 spells CASSPGQTVQETQYF. The CDR3 nucleotides read TGTGCCAGCAGCCCGGGACAGACCGTCCAAGAGACCCAGTACTTC. The chain carries TRBV11-2 and TRBJ2-5, with 7 nucleotides matching TRBD1. The CDR3 runs to 15 residues. Germline CDR1 is SGHAT and CDR2 is FQNNGV. Trimming removed 5 bases from V and 1 base from J; junction bases left unmatched: 7.

The chain uses TRBV6-6 and TRBJ1-5, with a possible D match to TRBD1 (6 bases). This CDR3 spans 12 amino acids. CDR1 is MNHNY and CDR2 is SVGAGI in the germline V gene (reference sequence). The V and J ends lost 6 bases and 11 bases respectively, with 14 bases between them. CDR3 in amino acids: CASRWDTRTQHF. The CDR3 DNA reads TGTGCCAGCAGATGGGACACCCGTACCCAGCATTTT.

This clone came up a few times. This chain connects TRBV7-2 to TRBJ2-1; 11 bases line up with TRBD2. Trimming removed 5 bases from V and 7 bases from J; junction bases left unmatched: 16. This CDR3 has 18 residues. Per the germline V gene, CDR1 is SGHTA and CDR2 is FQGNSA. CDR3 residues: CASSIRLVSGGAVNEQFF. The DNA for the CDR3 is TGTGCCAGCAGCATACGACTTGTTAGCGGGGGGGCTGTGAATGAGCAGTTCTTC.

V gene TRBV7-8 combines with J gene TRBJ1-5, with D perhaps matching TRBD1 (6 bases). Trimming took 2 bases from V and 1 from J, leaving 21 bases between them. CDR1 is SGHVS, CDR2 FQNEAQ, per germline. This CDR3 is 19 amino acids long. The CDR3 DNA sequence: TGTGCCAGCAGCTTACGCCCATTCTCTACAGGGACGAGCAATCAGCCCCAGCATTTT. Translation: CASSLRPFSTGTSNQPQHF.

The chain uses TRBV30 and TRBJ1-1, with TRBD1 matching over 7 bases. The length of the CDR3 is 13 residues. Germline V CDR1 and CDR2: GTSNPN, SVGIG (reference sequence). Trimming removed 4 bases from V and 5 bases from J; junction bases left unmatched: 7. CDR3 sequence (DNA): TGTGCCTGGACCAGGGGGGGAAGGACTGAAGCTTTCTTT. Protein sequence: CAWTRGGRTEAFF.

This clone has only one observation. The chain combines TRBV11-3 with TRBJ1-1; possibly TRBD1 for D (5 bases). V was cut by 3 bases and J by 11 bases, with 22 bases left in between. Germline CDR1 SGHNT, CDR2 YENEEA. This CDR3 has 15 amino acids. DNA of the CDR3: TGTGCCAGCAGCTTCCTAATGGGGGAGGGTTTGTTCGCTTTCTTT. It specifies CASSFLMGEGLFAFF.

The chain has TRBV7-8 and TRBJ2-7, with 7 bases matching TRBD1. There are 15 residues in the CDR3. Germline-derived CDR1 and CDR2 are SGHVS and FQNEAQ. V shed 0 bases, J shed 3 bases, and the junction held 5 bases outside the gene matches. CDR3 sequence (DNA): TGTGCCAGCAGCTTAGCTCCGGGACAGATCTACGAGCAGTACTTC. This gives the protein CASSLAPGQIYEQYF.

For the CDR3, the DNA is TGTGCCAGCAGCTTAACGAGACAGGGACGGGACACCTTC. Translating gives CASSLTRQGRDTF. The V call is TRBV5-8, the J call TRBJ1-2, with 7 bases identical to TRBD1. The CDR3 covers 13 residues. Germline V CDR1 and CDR2: SGHTS, YDEGEE. Trimming removed 2 bases from V and 12 bases from J; junction bases left unmatched: 10.

This chain joins TRBV18 and TRBJ1-1; no definite D call. The CDR3 has 16 residues. Deletions cut 4 bases from V and 6 bases from J, with 21 bases between. Germline V gene sequence: CDR1 KGHSH, CDR2 LQKENI. The chain's CDR3 is CASSLSTGPLGAEAFF. The CDR3 DNA follows: TGTGCCAGCTCACTAAGTACCGGGCCCCTGGGCGCTGAAGCTTTCTTT.

The rearrangement joins TRBV5-4 to TRBJ2-5, with D perhaps TRBD2 (7 bases). The CDR3 covers 17 residues. Germline V gene data show CDR1 as SGHNT and CDR2 as YYREEE (reference sequence). Trimming left V 4 bases short and J 4 bases short, with 23 bases between. The CDR3 spells CASSPILGGGTRETQYF. For the CDR3, the DNA is TGTGCCAGCAGCCCAATTTTAGGGGGGGGGACCCGAGAGACCCAGTACTTC.

The chain carries TRBV7-9 and TRBJ2-3, with D unresolved. Trimming removed 10 bases from V and 2 bases from J, with 10 bases in between. There are 12 residues in the CDR3. Germline V CDR1 and CDR2: SEHNR, FQNEAQ (reference sequence). The CDR3 loop reads CAIRDFTDTQYF. In DNA, the CDR3 is TGTGCCATTAGGGATTTCACAGATACGCAGTATTTT.

The chain recombines TRBV21-1 with TRBJ2-7; TRBD2 is the table's D call and was not checked against the DNA. TRBV21-1 is annotated as a pseudogene. The CDR3 is 17 residues long. The CDR3 here is CASSKALRQRGFSEQYF. DNA for the CDR3: TGTGCCAGCAGCAAAGCGCTTCGACAGCGGGGGTTTTCCGAGCAGTACTTC.

The V call is TRBV4-1, the J call TRBJ2-7, with D tentatively TRBD1 (6 bases). The CDR3 covers 14 residues. Germline values: CDR1 MGHRA, CDR2 YSYEKL. The germline V and J ends were trimmed by 1 base and 0 bases, with 7 bases remaining between them. The CDR3 DNA reads TGCGCCAGCAGCCAAGGACAGGACTCCTACGAGCAGTACTTC. Translating it yields CASSQGQDSYEQYF.

V and J are TRBV7-2 and TRBJ1-3, with TRBD1 as a possible D gene (5 bases). This CDR3 region has 14 residues. Germline V gene data show CDR1 as SGHTA and CDR2 as FQGNSA. The V end was cut by 1 base, the J end by 7 bases, with 11 bases between. The chain's CDR3 is CASSLVAEGNTIYF. CDR3 bases: TGTGCCAGCAGCTTAGTGGCCGAGGGGAACACCATATATTTT.

The V gene is TRBV5-1, the J gene TRBJ2-7; the D is unclear. CDR3 length: 11 amino acids. V was clipped by 4 bases and J by 3 bases, with 5 bases between them. CDR1 is SGHRS and CDR2 is YFSETQ in the germline V gene. CDR3 sequence (DNA): TGCGCCAGCAGCAACCTCTACGAGCAGTACTTC. Its translation: CASSNLYEQYF.

This sequence joins TRBV2 and TRBJ1-1; 10 nucleotides line up with TRBD1. CDR1 SNHLY and CDR2 FYNNEI come from the germline V gene. There are 14 residues in the CDR3. V gave up 3 bases and J gave up 5 bases; unmatched junction bases: 3. The chain's CDR3 is CASSETGGLTEAFF. For the CDR3, the DNA is TGTGCCAGCAGTGAGACAGGGGGCCTTACTGAAGCTTTCTTT.

This chain joins TRBV4-2 and TRBJ2-3; D might be TRBD1 or TRBD2, each matching 5 bases. Trimming removed 4 bases at V and 2 bases at J, with 16 bases between. The CDR3 runs to 16 residues. Germline assignment: CDR1 LGHNA and CDR2 YNFKEQ. This chain's CDR3 is CASSLGTSTHTDTQYF. The CDR3 DNA reads as TGTGCCAGCAGCCTTGGGACCTCCACCCACACAGATACGCAGTATTTT.